This is a list of T cell receptor beta chains from one sample in a study of vaccination effects on CD4 cells after COVID-19. Clones were sequenced by immunoSEQ multiplex PCR, and TCRdb holds only the in-frame ones, with some missing. The sample lists around 25,000 clones; 80% to 90% were seen once. These receptors lack a known antigen. The starting material was CD4+ T cells from PBMCs cultured with SARS-CoV-2 spike peptides, obtained after COVID-19 vaccination. Receptors originate from a human donor who received a COVID-19 vaccine. Some clones in this sample may be carry-over from other donors' samples. CDR3s include the opening cysteine and the closing phenylalanine or tryptophan. The order of the fields is J gene, D gene, clone size, V gene, CDR3 DNA, CDR3 protein. The D gene is left open where the match is weak. The size entry is marked missing in some rows and otherwise reads once, few, many or a size class.

>TRBJ1-6|TRBD1|few|TRBV2
TGTGCCAGCAGCCCAACAGGGGATAATTCACCCCTCCACTTT
CASSPTGDNSPLHF
>TRBJ2-3|TRBD2|NA|TRBV4-2
TGTGCCAGCAGCCAAGATGTCCAGCGGGGTGAGGATACGCAGTATTTT
CASSQDVQRGEDTQYF
>TRBJ1-6|NA|NA|TRBV9
TGTGCCAGCAGCGTAGGTATGGATAACGGTTCACCCCTCCACTTT
CASSVGMDNGSPLHF
>TRBJ2-2|NA|NA|TRBV7-2
TGTGCCAGCAGCCCGGGACAACCGGGCACCGGGGAGCTGTTTTTT
CASSPGQPGTGELFF
>TRBJ1-2|TRBD1|NA|TRBV6-6
TGTGCCAGCAGGCTGATTACAGGGGAAGGTGGCTACACCTTC
CASRLITGEGGYTF
>TRBJ1-2|TRBD1|few|TRBV5-4
TGTGCCAGCAGCTTGGTAGGGGGCGGCCGCTACACCTTC
CASSLVGGGRYTF
>TRBJ1-1|NA|NA|TRBV7-9
TGTGCCAGCAGCTTTAGGAGCCGGGGAGGGGACACTGAAGCTTTCTTT
CASSFRSRGGDTEAFF
>TRBJ2-1|NA|NA|TRBV7-3
TGTGCCAGCAGTCCCGCGGCGGCCTCCTACAATGAGCAGTTCTTC
CASSPAAASYNEQFF
>TRBJ2-3|TRBD1|NA|TRBV29-1
TGCAGCGTTGAAAGGTTCCGGGACAGAAACACAGATACGCAGTATTTT
CSVERFRDRNTDTQYF
>TRBJ2-1|NA|NA|TRBV4-2
TGTGCCAGCAGCCAAGAGGTGGGGGGGCCCTCGGAGCAGTTCTTC
CASSQEVGGPSEQFF
>TRBJ1-2|NA|NA|TRBV5-1
TGCGCCAGCAGCTTGTTCAGGTCAGGAACTAACTATGGCTACACCTTC
CASSLFRSGTNYGYTF
>TRBJ2-3|NA|NA|TRBV30
TGTGCCTGGAGTCTTAAAGGGGTAGATACGCAGTATTTT
CAWSLKGVDTQYF
>TRBJ2-3|NA|NA|TRBV10-3
TGTGCCACCGGGGGAACGACGCAGTATTTT
CATGGTTQYF
>TRBJ1-3|NA|NA|TRBV11-3
TGTGCCAGCAGCCGCGACGGGGTAGAAGGAAACACCATATATTTT
CASSRDGVEGNTIYF
>TRBJ2-3|NA|NA|TRBV6-2/TRBV6-3
TGTGCCAGCAGTACCCCCGTCTATACGCAGTATTTT
CASSTPVYTQYF
>TRBJ1-1|TRBD1|few|TRBV5-1
TGCGCCAGCAGCCCCTTGATGTGGACAGGGGGGTTTGTCACTGAAGCTTTCTTT
CASSPLMWTGGFVTEAFF
>TRBJ1-4|NA|NA|TRBV5-1
TGCGCCAGCAGCTTGGGACACCAAATTAATGAAAAACTGTTTTTT
CASSLGHQINEKLFF
>TRBJ2-3|NA|NA|TRBV6-5
TGTGCCAGCGGGGGGACGACAGATACGCAGTATTTT
CASGGTTDTQYF
>TRBJ2-3|TRBD2|NA|TRBV7-3
TGTGCCAGCAGCTTACTAGCGGGGTCCACAGATACGCAGTATTTT
CASSLLAGSTDTQYF
>TRBJ1-2|NA|NA|TRBV30
TGTGCCTGGAGCCTCGGTGGAGCCTGGGGTGGCTACACCTTC
CAWSLGGAWGGYTF
>TRBJ2-3|NA|few|TRBV5-1
TGCGCCAGCAGCTTGGGGGCCCTTTGGGGGCAAGATACGCAGTATTTT
CASSLGALWGQDTQYF
>TRBJ1-3|TRBD1|once|TRBV29-1
TGCAGCGTTGGGGGGACAGGTGGAGACACCATATATTTT
CSVGGTGGDTIYF
>TRBJ2-5|NA|NA|TRBV24-1
TGTGCCACCAGTGCGTCTGGGCGAACGAAAGAGACCCAGTACTTC
CATSASGRTKETQYF
>TRBJ1-6|NA|NA|TRBV30
TGTGCCTGGAGTGTGGGAACAGGATTTAATTTCTTTGATTCACCCCTCCACTTT
CAWSVGTGFNFFDSPLHF
>TRBJ1-3|NA|NA|TRBV7-8
TGTGCCAGCAGCCCAGCCGCGGGATCCCTTTCTGGAAACACCATATATTTT
CASSPAAGSLSGNTIYF
>TRBJ1-1|NA|NA|TRBV5-1
TGCGCCAGCAGCTTTGGGTGGGAGGGTCGGACTGAAGCTTTCTTT
CASSFGWEGRTEAFF
>TRBJ1-1|TRBD1|NA|TRBV10-3
TGTGCCATCAGTGACCCGGGACAGTCGAACACTGAAGCTTTCTTT
CAISDPGQSNTEAFF
>TRBJ1-2|NA|NA|TRBV28
TGTGCCAGCAGTTTCTTGACAGGTGGGGCCTATGGCTACACCTTC
CASSFLTGGAYGYTF
>TRBJ1-6|TRBD1|few|TRBV27
TGTGCCAGCAGTTTAGGTCCGGGACAGATCAATTCACCCCTCCACTTT
CASSLGPGQINSPLHF
>TRBJ1-4|NA|once|TRBV5-1
TGCGCCAGCAGCTTGTTGGGGGGCTCGAGTGAAAAACTGTTTTTT
CASSLLGGSSEKLFF
>TRBJ1-6|NA|NA|TRBV27
TGTGCCAGCAGTCCCCCTAATTCACCCCTCCACTTT
CASSPPNSPLHF
>TRBJ2-6|TRBD2|NA|TRBV5-1
TGCGCCAGCAGCTTGGGGCCGGGAGGCCGATCCTCTGGGGCCAACGTCCTGACTTTC
CASSLGPGGRSSGANVLTF
>TRBJ2-1|NA|NA|TRBV9
TGTGCCAGCAGCCCTAAGGGGGGACGTACCTACAATGAGCAGTTCTTC
CASSPKGGRTYNEQFF
>TRBJ1-5|NA|NA|TRBV19
TGTGCCAGTAGCCGGGATAGTAGCAATCAGCCCCAGCATTTT
CASSRDSSNQPQHF
>TRBJ2-3|NA|NA|TRBV7-3
TGTGCCAGCAGCTTAAAGTCAGGCACAGATACGCAGTATTTT
CASSLKSGTDTQYF
>TRBJ1-1|NA|NA|TRBV7-2
TGTGCCAGCAGCTTCGACCAGAACACTGAAGCTTTCTTT
CASSFDQNTEAFF
>TRBJ1-5|NA|NA|TRBV20-1
TGCAGTGCTAGTAACGGGAATCAGCCCCAGCATTTT
CSASNGNQPQHF
>TRBJ2-3|TRBD2|NA|TRBV12-5
TGTGCTAGTGGTCCCTCGACTAGCGGGGAGACAGATACGCAGTATTTT
CASGPSTSGETDTQYF
>TRBJ1-2|NA|NA|TRBV11-3
TGTGCCAGCAGCTTTCGGGAACGCGGGGAGCCGAACTATGGCTACACCTTC
CASSFRERGEPNYGYTF
>TRBJ1-5|TRBD1|NA|TRBV7-9
TGTGCCAGCAGCGCGTCAGGGACAGAAAATCAGCCCCAGCATTTT
CASSASGTENQPQHF
>TRBJ2-3|NA|NA|TRBV15
TGTGCCACCAGCTGGAGGATGGGGAGCACAGATACGCAGTATTTT
CATSWRMGSTDTQYF
>TRBJ2-5|NA|NA|TRBV10-1
TGCGCCAGCAGTTTAAGCAGGGCCCAAGAGACCCAGTACTTC
CASSLSRAQETQYF
>TRBJ1-1|NA|NA|TRBV20-1
TGCAGTGCTGACGCGGGGGCTGAAGCTTTCTTT
CSADAGAEAFF
>TRBJ1-5|NA|NA|TRBV28
TGTGCCAGCAGTCTACAGGGACTTCGAAATCAGCCCCAGCATTTT
CASSLQGLRNQPQHF
>TRBJ2-1|TRBD2|NA|TRBV4-2
TGTGCCAGCAGCCAAGGGCTAGCGGGCCTCTACAATGAGCAGTTCTTC
CASSQGLAGLYNEQFF
>TRBJ2-1|TRBD1|few|TRBV11-3
TGTGCCAGCAGCTTAAGGGACAGCCCTTACAATGAGCAGTTCTTC
CASSLRDSPYNEQFF
>TRBJ2-1|TRBD1|NA|TRBV2
TGTGCCAGCAGTGGGGGACAGGGGTATGAGCAGTTCTTC
CASSGGQGYEQFF
>TRBJ1-5|NA|NA|TRBV9
TGTGCCAGCAGCGCAAACCCATTTAGCAATCAGCCCCAGCATTTT
CASSANPFSNQPQHF
>TRBJ2-5|TRBD2|NA|TRBV5-1
TGCGCCAGCAGCCCACGGACTAGCGGGGCGGGAGAGACCCAGTACTTC
CASSPRTSGAGETQYF
>TRBJ2-5|TRBD1|NA|TRBV5-1
TGCGCCAGCAGCCCGACAGGGGGCGGGGAGACCCAGTACTTC
CASSPTGGGETQYF
>TRBJ2-2|TRBD2|few|TRBV6-6
TGTGCCAGCAGTCAGGGACTAGCGGGGGGGCGGACCGGGGAGCTGTTTTTT
CASSQGLAGGRTGELFF
>TRBJ1-5|NA|once|TRBV20-1
TGCAGTGCTAGTATAATCGGAGGGGGGTCCCAGCATTTT
CSASIIGGGSQHF